This record covers a single TCR beta chain. The data originate from a study of T cell changes during pregnancy in multiple sclerosis. CDR3 size: 16 residues. CDR1 is SEHNR and CDR2 is FQNEAQ in the germline V gene (reference sequence). V lost 4 bases, J lost 3 bases, and 7 bases stayed unmatched. Sequenced by immunoSEQ multiplex PCR; TCRdb stores in-frame clones only, minus some. The repertoire holds approximately 41,000 clones, with roughly 89% as singletons. This sequence was found in a female donor with multiple sclerosis, enrolled in a pregnancy study. Sample: CD4+ T cells from peripheral blood mononuclear cells, taken in the first trimester of pregnancy. The chain uses TRBV7-9 and TRBJ1-1; TRBD1 aligns across 11 bases. This CDR3 reads CASSWSPGQGDTEAFF. The CDR3, as DNA: TGTGCCAGCAGCTGGTCGCCGGGACAGGGGGACACTGAAGCTTTCTTT.